This T cell receptor beta chain appears in the sequencing data of a study of cytomegalovirus exposure and HLA in healthy donors. Study conclusions and caveats: Using the classifier, cytomegalovirus status was reportedly diagnosed with high specificity and sensitivity.

In regard to this clone: The antigen is not known. This may arise from a read error, as a much more abundant clone is one base away.

The J segment lost 2 bases and the V segment lost 1 base, leaving 1 base of the junction unmatched. Germline-derived CDR1 and CDR2 are SGHVS and FNYEAQ. The CDR3 has 14 residues. Sequencing used immunoSEQ multiplex PCR; TCRdb keeps in-frame clones, though not all of them. The profile shows over 250,000 clones, roughly 90% of them singletons. V gene TRBV7-6 combines with J gene TRBJ2-7, with 8 bases lining up with TRBD1. The clonotype originates from a woman aged 30 to 39 in good health and CMV-seropositive. The sequenced sample consisted of PBMCs. CDR3 sequence reads: CASSLGTGPYEQYF. The CDR3 DNA reads as TGTGCCAGCAGCTTAGGGACAGGGCCCTACGAGCAGTACTTC.